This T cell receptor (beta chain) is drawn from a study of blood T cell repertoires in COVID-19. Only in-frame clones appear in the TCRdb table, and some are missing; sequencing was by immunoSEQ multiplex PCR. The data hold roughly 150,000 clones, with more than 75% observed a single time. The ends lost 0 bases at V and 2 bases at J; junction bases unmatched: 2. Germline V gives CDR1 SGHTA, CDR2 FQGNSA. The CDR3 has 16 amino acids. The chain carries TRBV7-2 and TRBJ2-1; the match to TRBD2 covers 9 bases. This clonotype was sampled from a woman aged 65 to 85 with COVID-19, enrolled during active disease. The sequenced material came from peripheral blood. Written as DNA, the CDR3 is TGTGCCAGCAGCTTAGCGGGCGGGGGGGCCTACAATGAGCAGTTCTTC. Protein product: CASSLAGGGAYNEQFF.